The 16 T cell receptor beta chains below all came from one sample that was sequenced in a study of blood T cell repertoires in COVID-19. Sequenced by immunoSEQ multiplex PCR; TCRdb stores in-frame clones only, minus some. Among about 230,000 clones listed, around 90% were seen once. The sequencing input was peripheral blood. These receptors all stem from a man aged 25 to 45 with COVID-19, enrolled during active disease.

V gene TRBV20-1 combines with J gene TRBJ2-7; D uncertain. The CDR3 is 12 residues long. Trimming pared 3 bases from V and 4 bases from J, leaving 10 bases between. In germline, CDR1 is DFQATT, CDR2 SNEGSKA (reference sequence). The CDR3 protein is CSASGASYEQYF. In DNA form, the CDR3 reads TGCAGTGCTAGTGGAGCTTCTTACGAGCAGTACTTC.

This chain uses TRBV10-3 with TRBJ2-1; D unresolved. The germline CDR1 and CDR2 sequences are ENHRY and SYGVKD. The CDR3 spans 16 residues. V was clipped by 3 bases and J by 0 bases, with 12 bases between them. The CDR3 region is CAISDSASSSYNEQFF. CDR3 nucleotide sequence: TGTGCCATCAGTGACTCAGCGTCCTCCTCCTACAATGAGCAGTTCTTC.

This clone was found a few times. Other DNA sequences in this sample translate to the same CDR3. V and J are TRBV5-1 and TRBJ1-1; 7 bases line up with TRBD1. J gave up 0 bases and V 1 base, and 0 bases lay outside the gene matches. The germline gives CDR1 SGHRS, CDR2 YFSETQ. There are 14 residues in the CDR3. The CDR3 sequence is CASSLTGVNTEAFF. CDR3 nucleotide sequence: TGCGCCAGCAGCTTGACAGGGGTGAACACTGAAGCTTTCTTT.

CDR3 in amino acids: CASRFQSYNEQFF. The CDR3 DNA reads as TGTGCCAGCAGGTTCCAGTCCTACAATGAGCAGTTCTTC. The J gene is TRBJ2-1, the V gene TRBV12-3 or TRBV12-4, with unresolved D. Trimming left V 6 bases short and J 1 base short, with 7 bases between. The CDR3 extends over 13 amino acids.

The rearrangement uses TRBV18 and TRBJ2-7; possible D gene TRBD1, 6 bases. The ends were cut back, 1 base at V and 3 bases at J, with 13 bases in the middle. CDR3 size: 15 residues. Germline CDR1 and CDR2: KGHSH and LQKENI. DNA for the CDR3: TGTGCCAGCTCACCACTTGGAACAGGGTACTACGAGCAGTACTTC. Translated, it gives CASSPLGTGYYEQYF. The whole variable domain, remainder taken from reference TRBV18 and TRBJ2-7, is NAGVMQNPRHLVRRRGQEARLRCSPMKGHSHVYWYRQLPEEGLKFMVYLQKENIIDESGMPKERFSAEFPKEGPSILRIQQVVRGDSAAYFCASSPLGTGYYEQYFGPGTRLTVT.

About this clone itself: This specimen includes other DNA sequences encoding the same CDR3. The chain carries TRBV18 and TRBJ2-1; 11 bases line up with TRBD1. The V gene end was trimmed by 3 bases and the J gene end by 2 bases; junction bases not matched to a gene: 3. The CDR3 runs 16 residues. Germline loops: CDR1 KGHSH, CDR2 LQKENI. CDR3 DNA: TGTGCCAGCTCACCGATGGGACAGGGGGCCTACAATGAGCAGTTCTTC. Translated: CASSPMGQGAYNEQFF.

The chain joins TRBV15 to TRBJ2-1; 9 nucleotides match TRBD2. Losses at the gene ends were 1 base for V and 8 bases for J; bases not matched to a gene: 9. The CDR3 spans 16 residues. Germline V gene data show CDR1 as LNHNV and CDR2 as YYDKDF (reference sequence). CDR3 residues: CATSRGGTSSLDEQFF. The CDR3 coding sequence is TGTGCCACCAGCAGAGGTGGGACTAGCAGTCTCGATGAGCAGTTCTTC.

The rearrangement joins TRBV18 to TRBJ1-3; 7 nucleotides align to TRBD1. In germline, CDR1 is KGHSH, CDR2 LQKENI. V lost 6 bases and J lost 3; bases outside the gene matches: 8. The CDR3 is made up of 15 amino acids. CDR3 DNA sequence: TGTGCCAGCTCCGTCGGACAGGCCAATGGAAACACCATATATTTT. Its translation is CASSVGQANGNTIYF.

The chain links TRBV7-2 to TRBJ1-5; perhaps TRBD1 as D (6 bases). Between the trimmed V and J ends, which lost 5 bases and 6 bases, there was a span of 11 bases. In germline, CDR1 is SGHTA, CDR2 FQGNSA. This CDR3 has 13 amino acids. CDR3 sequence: CASSQQGTQPQHF. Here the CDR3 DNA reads TGTGCCAGCAGCCAACAGGGTACTCAGCCCCAGCATTTT.

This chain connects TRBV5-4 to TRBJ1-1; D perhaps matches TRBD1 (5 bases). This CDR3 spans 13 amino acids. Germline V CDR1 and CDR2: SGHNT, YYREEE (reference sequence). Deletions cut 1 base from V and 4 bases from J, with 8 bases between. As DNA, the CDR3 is TGTGCCAGCAGCTTGCAGCAGGGCACTGAAGCTTTCTTT. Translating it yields CASSLQQGTEAFF.

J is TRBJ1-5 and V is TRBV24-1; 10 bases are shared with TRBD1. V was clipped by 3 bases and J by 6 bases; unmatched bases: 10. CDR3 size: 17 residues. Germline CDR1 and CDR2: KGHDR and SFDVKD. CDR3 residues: CATSDTTGTGEFQPQHF. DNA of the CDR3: TGTGCCACCAGTGATACCACCGGGACAGGGGAATTTCAGCCCCAGCATTTT.

The CDR3 coding sequence is TGTGCCAGCAGCTCTACACAGGGGTTATACGAGCAGTACTTC. Translating it yields CASSSTQGLYEQYF. The chain couples TRBV7-3 to TRBJ2-7; 7 bases are a match to TRBD1. The germline V gene encodes CDR1 SGHTA and CDR2 FQGTGA. With 4 bases clipped from V and 4 bases from J, the junction kept 7 bases outside the gene matches. CDR3 length equals 14 residues.

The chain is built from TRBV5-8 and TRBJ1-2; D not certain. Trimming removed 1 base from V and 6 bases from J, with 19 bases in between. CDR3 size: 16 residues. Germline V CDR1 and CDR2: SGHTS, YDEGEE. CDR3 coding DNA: TGTGCCAGCAGCTTGCGGCCCCACGGAGGGATTGATGGCTACACCTTC. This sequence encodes CASSLRPHGGIDGYTF.

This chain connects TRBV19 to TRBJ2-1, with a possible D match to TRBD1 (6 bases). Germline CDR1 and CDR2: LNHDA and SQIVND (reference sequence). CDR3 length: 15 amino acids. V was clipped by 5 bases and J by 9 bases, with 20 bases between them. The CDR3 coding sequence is TGTGCCAGTAGTCCTCGGGACACATATGGGGTTGAGCAGTTCTTC. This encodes CASSPRDTYGVEQFF.

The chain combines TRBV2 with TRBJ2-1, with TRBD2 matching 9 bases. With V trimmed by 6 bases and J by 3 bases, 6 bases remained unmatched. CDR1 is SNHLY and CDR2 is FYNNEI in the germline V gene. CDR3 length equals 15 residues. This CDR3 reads CASRSSGDNYNEQFF. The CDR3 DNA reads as TGTGCCAGCAGGTCTAGCGGGGATAACTACAATGAGCAGTTCTTC. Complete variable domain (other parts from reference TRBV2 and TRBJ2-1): EPEVTQTPSHQVTQMGQEVILRCVPISNHLYFYWYRQILGQKVEFLVSFYNNEISEKSEIFDDQFSVERPDGSNFTLKIRSTKLEDSAMYFCASRSSGDNYNEQFFGPGTRLTVL.

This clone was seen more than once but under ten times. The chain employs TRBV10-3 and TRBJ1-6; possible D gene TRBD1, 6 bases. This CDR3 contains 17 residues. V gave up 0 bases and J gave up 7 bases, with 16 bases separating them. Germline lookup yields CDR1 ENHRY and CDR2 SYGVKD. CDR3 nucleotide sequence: TGTGCCATCAGTGAGTCCGGCTTGGGGGCAGGGAATTCACCCCTCCACTTT. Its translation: CAISESGLGAGNSPLHF.